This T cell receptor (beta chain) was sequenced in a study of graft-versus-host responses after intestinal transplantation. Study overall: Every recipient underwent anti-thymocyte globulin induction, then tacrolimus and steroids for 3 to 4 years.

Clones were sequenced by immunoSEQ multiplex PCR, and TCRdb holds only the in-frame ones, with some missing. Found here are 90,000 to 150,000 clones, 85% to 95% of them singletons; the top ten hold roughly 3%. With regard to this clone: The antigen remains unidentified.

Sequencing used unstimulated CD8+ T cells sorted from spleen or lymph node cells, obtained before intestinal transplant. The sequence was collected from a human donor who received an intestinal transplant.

In DNA form, the CDR3 reads TGTGCCTGGAGTATAGGATCGTCTAGCAATCAGCCCCAGCATTTT. This codes for CAWSIGSSSNQPQHF. This chain links TRBV30 with TRBJ1-5; D gene uncertain. This CDR3 is 15 amino acids long. Trimming pared 2 bases from V and 0 bases from J, leaving 11 bases between. Germline-derived CDR1 and CDR2 are GTSNPN and SVGIG (reference sequence). Supplemented by reference TRBV30 and TRBJ1-5, the full variable domain reads SQTIHQWPATLVQPVGSPLSLECTVEGTSNPNLYWYRQAAGRGLQLLFYSVGIGQISSEVPQNLSASRPQDRQFILSSKKLLLSDSGFYLCAWSIGSSSNQPQHFGDGTRLSIL.